One sample yielded the 23 T cell receptor beta chains listed below, sequenced in a study of cytomegalovirus exposure and HLA in healthy donors. Using immunoSEQ multiplex PCR, the repertoire was profiled, and TCRdb retains in-frame clones only, with some absent. The profile shows 250,000 to 350,000 clones, approximately 86% of them singletons. The sequenced sample consisted of PBMCs. These receptors all come from a woman in her 30s in good health and CMV-seropositive.

This chain uses TRBV5-4 with TRBJ1-2; 9 nucleotides align to TRBD1. The V gene's germline CDR1 is SGHNT and CDR2 YYREEE (reference sequence). The junction had 9 bases not matched to a gene; V was cut back by 5 bases and J by 7 bases. The CDR3 is made up of 14 amino acids. CDR3 sequence reads: CASSWDREGVGYTF. The DNA for the CDR3 is TGTGCCAGCAGTTGGGACAGGGAAGGGGTTGGCTACACCTTC.

V is TRBV29-1 and J is TRBJ2-1; 10 bases match TRBD2. Unmatched junction bases numbered 9, after V lost 6 bases and J lost 7 bases. Germline CDR1 reads SQVTM; CDR2 reads ANQGSEA. CDR3 length equals 14 residues. CDR3 in amino acids: CSVIAGGIYNEQFF. The CDR3 nucleotides read TGCAGCGTAATAGCGGGAGGCATATATAATGAGCAGTTCTTC.

The chain links TRBV4-1 to TRBJ1-4; D is unclear. V was clipped by 0 bases and J by 4 bases, with 15 bases between them. Germline CDR1 is MGHRA and CDR2 is YSYEKL. This CDR3 is 17 amino acids long. The CDR3 protein is CASSQDFPGVGNEKLFF. The CDR3 DNA follows: TGCGCCAGCAGCCAAGATTTTCCGGGAGTTGGTAATGAAAAACTGTTTTTT.

This chain links TRBV28 with TRBJ2-7, with TRBD1 matching 8 bases. Germline loops: CDR1 MDHEN, CDR2 SYDVKM. CDR3 length: 14 residues. V gave up 8 bases and J gave up 2 bases; unmatched junction bases: 8. This CDR3 reads CASFNRDRTYEQYF. CDR3 DNA sequence: TGTGCCAGCTTTAACCGGGACAGGACCTACGAGCAGTACTTC.

This clone was picked up one time. The chain has TRBV28 and TRBJ2-1, with 10 bases that match TRBD2. Germline V gene lookup returns CDR1 MDHEN and CDR2 SYDVKM. CDR3 length: 16 amino acids. J was trimmed by 1 base and V by 5 bases; bases with no gene match: 5. CDR3 bases: TGTGCCAGCAGTCATCTAGCGGGGGCTTCCTACAATGAGCAGTTCTTC. This codes for CASSHLAGASYNEQFF.

The chain couples TRBV28 to TRBJ1-2, with D possibly matching TRBD1 (6 bases). The CDR3 runs 16 residues. Germline V CDR1 and CDR2: MDHEN, SYDVKM. Between the trimmed V and J ends, which lost 4 bases and 4 bases, there was a span of 19 bases. The CDR3 reads CASSYRTPKGGYGYTF. Written as DNA, the CDR3 is TGTGCCAGCAGTTACCGGACACCCAAGGGGGGCTATGGCTACACCTTC.

The chain employs TRBV4-3 and TRBJ2-5, with 8 nucleotides matching TRBD2. V shed 0 bases and J 5 bases; nucleotides not matched to a gene: 11. The CDR3 is 17 residues long. Germline assignment: CDR1 LGHNA and CDR2 YSLEER. The DNA of the CDR3 is TGCGCCAGCAGCCAAGAAGGGGTAGCGGGATTTTCGGAGACCCAGTACTTC. Amino acid sequence: CASSQEGVAGFSETQYF.

This chain joins TRBV5-6 and TRBJ1-2, with 8 bases aligning to TRBD1. In germline, CDR1 is SGHDT, CDR2 YYEEEE. CDR3 size: 15 residues. J was trimmed by 0 bases and V by 4 bases; bases with no gene match: 5. The CDR3 protein is CASSPGQVANYGYTF. The CDR3 region has the DNA TGTGCCAGCAGCCCGGGACAGGTCGCTAACTATGGCTACACCTTC.

The rearrangement joins TRBV27 to TRBJ2-7, with 9 nucleotides matching TRBD1. V lost 5 bases to trimming and J lost 11 bases; unmatched junction nucleotides: 13. This CDR3 is built from 14 residues. The germline V gene has CDR1 MNHEY and CDR2 SMNVEV (reference sequence). Here the CDR3 DNA reads TGTGCCAGCAGTCCCGGGACAGGGTACGTGGAGGAGTACTTC. Residues: CASSPGTGYVEEYF.

The chain carries TRBV9 and TRBJ1-5; D gene uncertain. The V gene lost 0 bases and the J gene lost 6 bases, with 13 bases spanning the gap. The CDR3 spans 15 residues. Germline loops: CDR1 SGDLS, CDR2 YYNGEE. CDR3 loop: CASSVDTGIGQPQHF. In nucleotides, the CDR3 is TGTGCCAGCAGCGTAGATACGGGAATCGGTCAGCCCCAGCATTTT.

The chain recombines TRBV18 with TRBJ2-2; 15 bases line up with TRBD2. Germline V lookup: CDR1 KGHSH, CDR2 LQKENI. The CDR3 runs 17 residues. V shed 3 bases and J 4 bases; nucleotides not matched to a gene: 3. The CDR3 loop reads CASSPQGLAGGTGELFF. Written as DNA, the CDR3 is TGTGCCAGCTCACCGCAGGGACTAGCGGGAGGCACCGGGGAGCTGTTTTTT.

This clone was recorded a few times. The CDR3 nucleotides are TGTGCCAGCTCTGGGCCTCGGCAGAGCAATCAGCCCCAGCATTTT. Translated, it gives CASSGPRQSNQPQHF. V is TRBV19 and J is TRBJ1-5; no firm D call. The CDR3 spans 15 residues. Trimming shortened V by 9 bases and J by 1 base, and 16 bases separated the two germline ends. The germline gives CDR1 LNHDA, CDR2 SQIVND (reference sequence).

The V and J genes are TRBV4-2 and TRBJ2-2; D not certain. V lost 4 bases and J lost 5, with 11 bases in between. Germline CDR1 reads LGHNA; CDR2 reads YNFKEQ. The CDR3 sequence is 14 residues long. The CDR3 region is CASSPLVPTGELFF. CDR3 coding DNA: TGTGCCAGCAGCCCCCTGGTCCCGACCGGGGAGCTGTTTTTT.

V usage is TRBV4-3 and J usage is TRBJ2-7, with 7 bases aligning to TRBD1. This CDR3 comprises 15 residues. The germline gives CDR1 LGHNA, CDR2 YSLEER. J was trimmed by 5 bases and V by 3 bases; bases with no gene match: 10. The CDR3 DNA reads TGCGCCAGCAGCCAGACCCCGGGACAGCAAAACGAGCAGTACTTC. It yields the protein CASSQTPGQQNEQYF.

V usage is TRBV19 and J usage is TRBJ2-7; D not certain. V gave up 4 bases and J gave up 3 bases, with 10 bases separating them. The CDR3 contains 13 residues. Germline CDR1 is LNHDA and CDR2 is SQIVND (reference sequence). Written as DNA, the CDR3 is TGTGCCAGTAGTAAAGGTATCATCTACGAGCAGTACTTC. This gives the protein CASSKGIIYEQYF. Using reference TRBV19 and TRBJ2-7 for the parts outside the CDR3, the full variable domain is DGGITQSPKYLFRKEGQNVTLSCEQNLNHDAMYWYRQDPGQGLRLIYYSQIVNDFQKGDIAEGYSVSREKKESFPLTVTSAQKNPTAFYLCASSKGIIYEQYFGPGTRLTVT.

The chain carries TRBV4-2 and TRBJ2-7; D remains ambiguous. The CDR3 has 16 amino acids. CDR1 and CDR2 (germline): LGHNA, YNFKEQ. V lost 1 base and J 3 bases, leaving 16 bases between the germline ends. The DNA of the CDR3 is TGTGCCAGCAGCCAAGGAGAAGGGTCTACCATCTACGAGCAGTACTTC. Amino acids: CASSQGEGSTIYEQYF.

The rearrangement joins TRBV28 to TRBJ1-5; tentatively, D is TRBD1 (6 bases). Germline V gene lookup returns CDR1 MDHEN and CDR2 SYDVKM. The CDR3 contains 14 residues. The ends were cut back, 10 bases at V and 2 bases at J, with 15 bases in the middle. In DNA, the CDR3 is TGTGCCACACAACAGGGAAACGGCAATCAGCCCCAGCATTTT. This translates into CATQQGNGNQPQHF. Full variable domain (rest looked up from reference TRBV28 and TRBJ1-5): DVKVTQSSRYLVKRTGEKVFLECVQDMDHENMFWYRQDPGLGLRLIYFSYDVKMKEKGDIPEGYSVSREKKERFSLILESASTNQTSMYLCATQQGNGNQPQHFGDGTRLSIL.

The table lists this clone with a few counts. V gene TRBV19 combines with J gene TRBJ1-6; the D is unclear. Trimming took off 4 bases at V and 1 base at J, with 8 bases between the two ends. CDR1 and CDR2 from the germline V gene are LNHDA and SQIVND (reference sequence). This CDR3 is built from 15 residues. CDR3 nucleotides: TGTGCCAGTAGTACAGGTGCTTCCTATAATTCACCCCTCCACTTT. Translated: CASSTGASYNSPLHF. The variable domain in full, with the rest retrieved from reference TRBV19 and TRBJ1-6, is DGGITQSPKYLFRKEGQNVTLSCEQNLNHDAMYWYRQDPGQGLRLIYYSQIVNDFQKGDIAEGYSVSREKKESFPLTVTSAQKNPTAFYLCASSTGASYNSPLHFGNGTRLTVT.

The chain employs TRBV7-2 and TRBJ2-7; D uncertain. Trimming stripped 0 bases from V and 2 bases from J, with 5 bases between. The CDR3 has 13 residues. Germline V gene data show CDR1 as SGHTA and CDR2 as FQGNSA. The CDR3 nucleotides read TGTGCCAGCAGCTTAGCCCGAACCTACGAGCAGTACTTC. This encodes CASSLARTYEQYF.

The chain is built from TRBV11-2 and TRBJ1-2; possible D gene TRBD1, 6 bases. This CDR3 has 15 residues. Germline V gene data show CDR1 as SGHAT and CDR2 as FQNNGV. Trimming removed 3 bases from V and 4 bases from J, with 15 bases in between. The CDR3 DNA reads TGTGCCAGCAGCTTGGGCGGGGGCGGCTCCTATGGCTACACCTTC. It specifies CASSLGGGGSYGYTF. Full variable domain (missing parts from reference TRBV11-2 and TRBJ1-2): EAGVAQSPRYKIIEKRQSVAFWCNPISGHATLYWYQQILGQGPKLLIQFQNNGVVDDSQLPKDRFSAERLKGVDSTLKIQPAKLEDSAVYLCASSLGGGGSYGYTFGSGTRLTVV.

This chain links TRBV6-5 with TRBJ2-1, with 12 bases that match TRBD2. Unmatched junction bases numbered 2, after V lost 6 bases and J lost 5 bases. This CDR3 is 14 amino acids long. The V gene's germline CDR1 is MNHEY and CDR2 SVGAGI. CDR3 protein: CASRRLAGDNEQFF. For the CDR3, the DNA is TGTGCCAGCAGACGACTAGCGGGGGACAATGAGCAGTTCTTC.

J is TRBJ2-7 and V is TRBV30; tentatively, D is TRBD1 or TRBD2 (5 bases each). Looked up from germline, CDR1 is GTSNPN and CDR2 is SVGIG (reference sequence). The V gene lost 5 bases and the J gene lost 7 bases, with 24 bases spanning the gap. This CDR3 has 15 amino acids. The CDR3 DNA is TGTGCCTGGTTGCCCGGGGCCCTCAGATCGGGTGAGCAGTACTTC. Protein sequence: CAWLPGALRSGEQYF.

The sample holds one count of this clone. The J gene is TRBJ1-4, the V gene TRBV29-1; 7 positions match TRBD1. The CDR3 is 13 residues long. The ends lost 7 bases at V and 4 bases at J; junction bases unmatched: 6. Germline loops: CDR1 SQVTM, CDR2 ANQGSEA. CDR3 sequence reads: CSASGQFNEKLFF. The DNA of the CDR3 is TGCAGCGCCTCGGGACAGTTTAATGAAAAACTGTTTTTT.